The 7 T cell receptor beta chains below come from one sample, sequenced in a study of CD8 T cells in ankylosing spondylitis. MiXCR, applied by TCRdb to the 5' RACE reads, yields one record per CDR3 protein. The sample lists fewer than 250,000 distinct CDR3 sequences, about 10% occurring once. Sequenced input: blood, either unsorted or a sorted T cell fraction (not recorded which). The receptors here all came from a male donor with ankylosing spondylitis or in good health (not recorded which).

This clonotype was seen at least ten times. The chain uses TRBV30 and TRBJ2-6; D gene unclear. Per germline, CDR1 GTSNPN and CDR2 SVGIG (reference sequence). V lost 4 bases and J lost 4, with 2 bases in between. The CDR3 contains 11 residues. CDR3 sequence reads: CAWTGANVLTF. The CDR3 coding sequence is TGTGCCTGGACCGGGGCCAACGTCCTGACTTTC. The whole variable domain, filled in from reference TRBV30 and TRBJ2-6, reads SQTIHQWPATLVQPVGSPLSLECTVEGTSNPNLYWYRQAAGRGLQLLFYSVGIGQISSEVPQNLSASRPQDRQFILSSKKLLLSDSGFYLCAWTGANVLTFGAGSRLTVL.

This clonotype was found many times. The V gene is TRBV3-1, the J gene TRBJ1-2; no clear D. The germline V gene encodes CDR1 LGHDT and CDR2 YNNKEL (reference sequence). V was trimmed by 6 bases and J by 4 bases, leaving 15 bases between them. The CDR3 has 14 amino acids. The CDR3 sequence is CASSHEAEIYGYTF. The CDR3 DNA sequence: TGTGCCAGCAGTCATGAGGCAGAGATCTATGGCTACACCTTC.

This clonotype was found many times. The rearrangement joins TRBV6-1 to TRBJ2-5; 7 bases agree with TRBD1. Looked up from germline, CDR1 is MNHNS and CDR2 is SASEGT. This CDR3 region has 16 residues. The V segment lost 0 bases and the J segment 2 bases; nucleotides outside the gene matches: 6. The CDR3 bases are TGTGCCAGCAGTGAAGCAAGGGACAGCCCACAAGAGACCCAGTACTTC. This encodes CASSEARDSPQETQYF.

This clonotype has at least ten counts. The rearrangement uses TRBV7-8 and TRBJ1-2, with 9 bases identical to TRBD1. J gave up 1 base and V 0 bases, and 3 bases lay outside the gene matches. The germline gives CDR1 SGHVS, CDR2 FQNEAQ. This CDR3 has 16 amino acids. CDR3 DNA: TGTGCCAGCAGCTTAGCCGGGACAGGGATTAACTATGGCTACACCTTC. As protein: CASSLAGTGINYGYTF. The variable domain in full, with the rest retrieved from reference TRBV7-8 and TRBJ1-2, is GAGVSQSPRYKVAKRGQDVALRCDPISGHVSLFWYQQALGQGPEFLTYFQNEAQLDKSGLPSDRFFAERPEGSVSTLKIQRTQQEDSAVYLCASSLAGTGINYGYTFGSGTRLTVV.

This clonotype was detected ten times or more. The rearrangement joins TRBV5-1 to TRBJ1-5; D unclear. Germline V lookup: CDR1 SGHRS, CDR2 YFSETQ. Trimming took off 3 bases at V and 0 bases at J, with 4 bases between the two ends. This CDR3 comprises 13 residues. The CDR3 region has the DNA TGCGCCAGCAGCTACGATAGCAATCAGCCCCAGCATTTT. As protein: CASSYDSNQPQHF.

This clonotype was detected ten times or more. The chain couples TRBV3-1 to TRBJ2-3; no reliable D call. Germline values: CDR1 LGHDT, CDR2 YNNKEL (reference sequence). This CDR3 is 13 amino acids long. V dropped 1 base and J dropped 4 bases, with 6 bases sitting between them. The CDR3, as DNA: TGTGCCAGCAGCCAAGGTCCAGCAGATACGCAGTATTTT. Its protein is CASSQGPADTQYF.

Many counts were recorded for this clonotype. This chain joins TRBV5-1 and TRBJ2-2, with D hard to call. V was cut by 0 bases and J by 4 bases, with 13 bases left in between. This CDR3 comprises 16 residues. The germline V gene encodes CDR1 SGHRS and CDR2 YFSETQ. Here the CDR3 DNA reads TGCGCCAGCAGCTTGGAAGGCCTACGAACCACCGGGGAGCTGTTTTTT. Translation gives CASSLEGLRTTGELFF.